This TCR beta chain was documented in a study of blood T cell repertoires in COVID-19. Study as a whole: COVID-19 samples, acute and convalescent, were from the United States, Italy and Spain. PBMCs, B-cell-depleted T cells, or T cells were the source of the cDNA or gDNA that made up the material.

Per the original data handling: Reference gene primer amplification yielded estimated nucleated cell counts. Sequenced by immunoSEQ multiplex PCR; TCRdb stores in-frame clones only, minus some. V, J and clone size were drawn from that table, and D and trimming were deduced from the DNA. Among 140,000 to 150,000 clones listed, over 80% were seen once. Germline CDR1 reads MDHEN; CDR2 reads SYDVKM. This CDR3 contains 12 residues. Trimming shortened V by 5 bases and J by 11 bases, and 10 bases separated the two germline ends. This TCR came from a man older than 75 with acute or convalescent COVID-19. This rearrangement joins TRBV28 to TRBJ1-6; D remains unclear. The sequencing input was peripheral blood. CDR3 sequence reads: CASSPPLAPLHF. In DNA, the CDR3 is TGTGCCAGCAGTCCTCCCTTAGCACCCCTCCACTTT.